These T cell receptor beta chains were read from a single sample in a study of shared clonotypes between healthy human individuals. Method: immunoSEQ multiplex PCR; TCRdb's copy keeps in-frame clones and lacks some. The sample holds 1 million to 1.2 million clones, roughly 80% seen once. Sample: memory CD4+ T cells from PBMCs. The receptors come from a man between 18 and 35 years old in good health. Some clones in this sample may be carry-over from other donors' samples. Both conserved end residues are part of each CDR3. A D gene is named only where the DNA matches it firmly. Not every row has a clone size; where given, it reads once, few, many or a size class.

>TRBV19|TRBJ2-4|.|.
TGTGCCAGTAGTATCAGGACAGCGATAGCCAAAAACATTCAGTACTTC
CASSIRTAIAKNIQYF
>TRBV28|TRBJ2-7|TRBD2|few
TGTGCCAGCAGTCCACTAGCGGGAGGCTCCTACGAGCAGTACTTC
CASSPLAGGSYEQYF
>TRBV27|TRBJ2-1|.|.
TGTGCCAGCAGTGGGTCTAGCGCGCTACACAATGAGCAGTTCTTC
CASSGSSALHNEQFF
>TRBV15|TRBJ2-2|TRBD2|.
TGTGCCACCAGCAGAGAGGGATGGGGAGGGCGGGCCTCGAACACCGGGGAGCTGTTTTTT
CATSREGWGGRASNTGELFF
>TRBV28|TRBJ2-5|TRBD1|.
TGTGCCACTACTCCTTCGGGGCAGGGGGCGCCGAGGGAGACCCAGTACTTC
CATTPSGQGAPRETQYF
>TRBV19|TRBJ1-3|.|.
TGTGCCAGTAAGGTGCCTAACTCTGGAAACACCATATATTTT
CASKVPNSGNTIYF
>TRBV7-2|TRBJ2-7|.|.
TGTGCCAGCAGGAAGGGGGCGGGGACCGAGCAGTACTTC
CASRKGAGTEQYF
>TRBV30|TRBJ2-7|TRBD2|.
TGTGCCTGGAGGGGTGTCGGACTAGCGGGAGTCTTCGAGCAGTACTTC
CAWRGVGLAGVFEQYF
>TRBV4-1|TRBJ1-4|TRBD1|few
TGCGCCAGCAGCCCCGGACAGGACTCATTAATTACAACTAATGAAAAACTGTTTTTT
CASSPGQDSLITTNEKLFF
>TRBV7-9|TRBJ1-5|.|.
TGTGCCAGCAGCTTAGTTATGGGGAATCCGCCCCAGCATTTT
CASSLVMGNPPQHF
>TRBV5-4|TRBJ1-4|.|few
TGTGCCAGCAGCGCCGGGACCGTCACTAATGAAAAACTGTTTTTT
CASSAGTVTNEKLFF
>TRBV29-1|TRBJ1-1|.|.
TGCAGCGCCCGGGACGGCCTCGGATCTTTCTTT
CSARDGLGSFF
>TRBV28|TRBJ1-1|.|few
TGTGCCAGCGTGGGCAGGTCAATCACTGAAGCTTTCTTT
CASVGRSITEAFF
>TRBV5-1|TRBJ1-2|.|.
TGCGCCAGCAGCGTAGACAGTCTAAACGGCTACACCTTC
CASSVDSLNGYTF
>TRBV9|TRBJ2-3|.|.
TGTGCCAGCGGAGGCCAGCGGAGCACAGATACGCAGTATTTT
CASGGQRSTDTQYF
>TRBV5-6|TRBJ2-7|.|.
TGTGCCAGCAGCTCAAAGAGGACAGTGAGCCGCAAGCAGTACTTC
CASSSKRTVSRKQYF
>TRBV4-1|TRBJ2-3|TRBD2|.
TGCGCCAGCAGCCAAGAGCGGGAGGGCCTGTCGGATACGCAGTATTTT
CASSQEREGLSDTQYF
>TRBV28|TRBJ2-7|.|.
TGTGCCAGCAGTCGGCCCTTGCGGGTTAGCTCCTACGAGCAGTACTTC
CASSRPLRVSSYEQYF
>TRBV7-8|TRBJ1-2|.|.
TGTGCCAGCAGCTTAGGACGGGGGTCGAGCTATGGCTACACCTTC
CASSLGRGSSYGYTF
>TRBV6-5|TRBJ2-1|TRBD2|.
TGTGCCAGCCTACTAAGGGACGGGGGGAGGATTGAGCAGTTCTTC
CASLLRDGGRIEQFF
>TRBV7-3|TRBJ2-3|.|.
TGTGCCAGCAGCTTAGTGGGGGACTCCACAGATACGCAGTATTTT
CASSLVGDSTDTQYF
>TRBV25-1|TRBJ2-7|TRBD1|.
TGTGCCAGCAGTGAATTGGACAGGGCCTACGAGCAGTACTTC
CASSELDRAYEQYF
>TRBV30|TRBJ2-7|TRBD2|.
TGTGCCTGTAAGCGGGAAAGGTCCTACGAGCAGTACTTC
CACKRERSYEQYF
>TRBV5-4|TRBJ1-5|TRBD1|few
TGTGCCAGCAGCCAGGGGACAGGGCCCCAGCATTTT
CASSQGTGPQHF
>TRBV27|TRBJ1-1|.|.
TGTGCCAGCAGAAAAGAGAGGAACACTGAAGCTTTCTTT
CASRKERNTEAFF
>TRBV10-1|TRBJ2-5|.|few
TGCGCCAGCAGTGAAGATGCGGGTCGAGAGACCCAGTACTTC
CASSEDAGRETQYF
>TRBV18|TRBJ1-2|TRBD1|.
TGTGCCAGCTCACCTTCCGGACAGGGGTCGGGCTATGGCTACACCTTC
CASSPSGQGSGYGYTF
>TRBV30|TRBJ2-2|.|.
TGTGCCTGGGCCCATTCTACCGGGGAGCTGTTTTTT
CAWAHSTGELFF
>TRBV4-2|TRBJ2-2|.|.
TGTGCCAGCAGCCAAGATCCGGGGGCGGTCACCGGGGAGCTGTTTTTT
CASSQDPGAVTGELFF
>TRBV30|TRBJ1-1|.|few
TGTGCCTGGAGGGAAAGGGCTGAAGCTTTCTTT
CAWRERAEAFF
>TRBV19|TRBJ1-5|.|.
TGTGCCAGTAGTATATGGACAATCCGTCAGCCCCAGCATTTT
CASSIWTIRQPQHF
>TRBV5-1|TRBJ2-3|.|.
TGCGCCAGCAGCTCCTTAGGGGTCACAGGTACGCAGTATTTT
CASSSLGVTGTQYF
>TRBV11-3|TRBJ2-1|.|once
TGTGCCAGCAGCTTAGTTGGGGATGAGCAGTTCTTC
CASSLVGDEQFF
>TRBV2|TRBJ1-5|TRBD1|.
TGTGCCAGCAGACAGACTATTGGGACAGCCATGAATCAGCCCCAGCATTTT
CASRQTIGTAMNQPQHF
>TRBV25-1|TRBJ1-5|.|.
TGTGCCCTGACGTCATCCGGGGGAATCGGCAATCAGCCTCAGCATTTT
CALTSSGGIGNQPQHF
>TRBV9|TRBJ2-2|.|.
TGTGCCAGCGACGGGACGGAGAACACCGGGGAGCTGTTTTTT
CASDGTENTGELFF
>TRBV27|TRBJ1-1|TRBD1|.
TGTGCCAGCAGAGACAGGGGGCAGAGGAACACTGAAGCTTTCTTT
CASRDRGQRNTEAFF
>TRBV28|TRBJ2-7|TRBD1|.
TGTGCCAGCAGTTTAACAGGCAGGGGGCCTTACGAGCAGTACTTC
CASSLTGRGPYEQYF
>TRBV28|TRBJ2-5|TRBD2|.
TGTGCCAGCAGTTCCCCAACCCTTAGCGGGAGCCCCCGGTACCAAGAGACCCAGTACTTC
CASSSPTLSGSPRYQETQYF
>TRBV28|TRBJ1-4|.|.
TGTGCCAGCAGGCCGTCAAGTAGGGTACCTAATGAAAAACTGTTTTTT
CASRPSSRVPNEKLFF
>TRBV6-4|TRBJ2-5|TRBD2|.
TGTGCCAGCAGTCTCTTAGCGGGAGCCCAAGAGACCCGGTACTTC
CASSLLAGAQETRYF